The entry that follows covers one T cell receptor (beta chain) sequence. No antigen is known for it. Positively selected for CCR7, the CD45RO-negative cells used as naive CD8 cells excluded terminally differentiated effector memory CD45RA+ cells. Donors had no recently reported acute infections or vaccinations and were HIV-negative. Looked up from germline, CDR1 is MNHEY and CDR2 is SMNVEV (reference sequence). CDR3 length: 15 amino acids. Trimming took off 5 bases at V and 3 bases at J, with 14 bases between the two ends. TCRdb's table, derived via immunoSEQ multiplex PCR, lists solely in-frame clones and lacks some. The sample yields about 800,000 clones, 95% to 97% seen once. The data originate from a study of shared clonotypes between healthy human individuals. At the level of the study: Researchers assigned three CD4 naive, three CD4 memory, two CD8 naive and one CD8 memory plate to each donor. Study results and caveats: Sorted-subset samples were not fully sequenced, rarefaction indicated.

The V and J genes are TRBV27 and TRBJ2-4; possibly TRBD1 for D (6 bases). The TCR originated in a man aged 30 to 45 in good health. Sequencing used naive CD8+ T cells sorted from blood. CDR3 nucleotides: TGTGCCAGCAGTCCGGGACAAAAAGGCAAAAACATTCAGTACTTC. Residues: CASSPGQKGKNIQYF.